These T cell receptor beta chains were read from a single sample in a study of T cells in Graves' hyperthyroidism and ophthalmopathy. MiXCR, run by TCRdb on the multiplex PCR reads, gives a single entry per CDR3 protein. The data hold almost 600,000 distinct CDR3 sequences, with 46% observed a single time. The sequenced material came from peripheral blood or thyroid tissue (not recorded which). These receptors were obtained from a woman between 18 and 29 years old with Graves' hyperthyroidism. CDR3s include the opening cysteine and the closing phenylalanine or tryptophan. Fields, in order: D gene, J gene, clone size, V gene, CDR3 protein, CDR3 DNA. A D gene is named only where the DNA matches it firmly. Size tells how often a clone was seen (once, few, many) or the class of an expanded clone, and some rows leave it out.

NA,TRBJ1-6,NA,TRBV24-1,CATRPRTAVYNSPLHF,TGTGCCACCAGACCCCGGACAGCAGTCTATAATTCACCCCTCCACTTT
NA,TRBJ2-7,many,TRBV20-1,CSARGSSYEQYF,TGCAGTGCTAGAGGGAGTTCCTACGAGCAGTACTTC
TRBD1,TRBJ2-7,many,TRBV10-3,CAISEFLRDRAYEQYF,TGTGCCATCAGTGAGTTCCTTCGGGACAGGGCCTACGAGCAGTACTTC
NA,TRBJ1-2,many,TRBV18,CASSPDLDSPYGYTF,TGTGCCAGCTCACCCGATCTTGACAGTCCGTATGGCTACACCTTC
TRBD2,TRBJ2-7,NA,TRBV24-1,CATSARDAGGPNEQYF,TGTGCCACCAGTGCTAGAGATGCGGGAGGGCCAAACGAGCAGTACTTC
NA,TRBJ2-5,many,TRBV20-1,CSASTGTGQETQYF,TGCAGTGCTAGTACCGGGACCGGACAAGAGACCCAGTACTTC
TRBD2,TRBJ2-7,NA,TRBV10-3,CATRTSGNHEQYF,TGTGCCACCCGGACTAGCGGGAACCACGAGCAGTACTTC
NA,TRBJ2-7,many,TRBV3-1,CASSQDGSQYF,TGTGCCAGCAGCCAAGATGGATCGCAGTACTTC
NA,TRBJ2-7,NA,TRBV18,CASSPGQQYF,TGTGCCAGCTCACCGGGACAGCAGTACTTC
TRBD1,TRBJ1-4,many,TRBV12-3/TRBV12-4,CASRTRGQFNEKLFF,TGTGCCAGCAGAACCAGGGGACAGTTTAATGAAAAACTGTTTTTT
NA,TRBJ2-7,many,TRBV2,CASSPRPGPYEQYF,TGTGCCAGCAGCCCCCGCCCGGGACCCTACGAGCAGTACTTC
NA,TRBJ1-2,many,TRBV9,CASSVEQGDGYTF,TGTGCCAGCAGCGTAGAACAGGGCGATGGCTACACCTTC
NA,TRBJ2-5,NA,TRBV7-9,CASSRNRQEIQYF,TGTGCCAGCAGCAGGAACAGACAAGAGATCCAGTACTTC
TRBD1,TRBJ1-2,NA,TRBV19,CASTMFGGTEGYTF,TGTGCCAGTACCATGTTCGGGGGGACAGAGGGCTACACCTTC
TRBD2,TRBJ2-7,NA,TRBV15,CASSFASGRSGEQYF,TGTGCCAGCAGTTTCGCTAGCGGGAGGTCCGGCGAGCAGTACTTC
NA,TRBJ1-2,NA,TRBV29-1,CSGTVRNYGYTF,TGCAGCGGCACCGTCCGTAACTATGGCTACACCTTC
NA,TRBJ2-5,many,TRBV4-1,CASSQRTKGQETQYF,TGCGCCAGCAGCCAACGTACAAAGGGCCAAGAGACCCAGTACTTC
NA,TRBJ1-2,NA,TRBV5-6,CASSSGLRGTF,TGTGCCAGCAGCTCAGGACTTCGGGGCACCTTC
NA,TRBJ2-5,NA,TRBV2,CASSEALGKGTQYF,TGTGCCAGCAGTGAAGCGCTTGGGAAGGGGACCCAGTACTTC
TRBD1,TRBJ2-5,NA,TRBV15,CATRLRTGETQYF,TGTGCCACCAGACTTAGGACAGGGGAGACCCAGTACTTC
TRBD2,TRBJ2-1,few,TRBV12-3/TRBV12-4,CASSPGLAGGGF,TGTGCCAGCAGCCCCGGACTAGCGGGAGGTGGGTTC
TRBD1,TRBJ1-2,many,TRBV29-1,CSVATGGGYTF,TGCAGCGTAGCTACAGGGGGTGGCTACACCTTC
NA,TRBJ2-7,many,TRBV6-5,CASSYSFQAYEQYF,TGTGCCAGCAGTTACTCGTTCCAAGCCTACGAGCAGTACTTC
TRBD2,TRBJ2-7,NA,TRBV20-1,CSAGEGPSYNEQYF,TGCAGTGCTGGGGAGGGGCCCTCCTACAATGAGCAGTACTTC
NA,TRBJ2-2,NA,TRBV3-1,CASSQKDGWRELFF,TGTGCCAGCAGCCAAAAAGACGGGTGGAGGGAGCTGTTTTTT
NA,TRBJ2-4,NA,TRBV7-9,CASSLGPLGNIQYF,TGTGCCAGCAGCTTAGGGCCCCTGGGAAACATTCAGTACTTC
NA,TRBJ1-6,many,TRBV2,CASSGLGSPLHF,TGTGCCAGCAGTGGGCTAGGTTCACCCCTCCACTTT
TRBD1,TRBJ2-5,NA,TRBV20-1,CSAKRDSLAETQYF,TGCAGTGCAAAAAGGGACAGTCTTGCCGAGACCCAGTACTTC
NA,TRBJ2-7,many,TRBV5-1,CASSLEGAGVYEQYF,TGCGCCAGCAGCTTGGAAGGCGCAGGCGTCTACGAGCAGTACTTC
TRBD1,TRBJ2-7,few,TRBV12-5,CASGLVLGTGFTYEQYF,TGTGCTAGTGGTTTGGTACTCGGGACAGGGTTTACCTACGAGCAGTACTTC
TRBD1,TRBJ1-1,many,TRBV7-9,CASSPGGPVTEAFF,TGTGCCAGCTCTCCAGGGGGCCCTGTCACTGAAGCTTTCTTT
NA,TRBJ2-5,NA,TRBV24-1,CATSAPGTQYF,TGTGCCACCAGTGCCCCCGGGACCCAGTACTTC
TRBD1,TRBJ1-1,NA,TRBV5-1,CASSPGTGELNTEAFF,TGCGCCAGCAGCCCCGGGACAGGGGAATTGAACACTGAAGCTTTCTTT
NA,TRBJ2-7,NA,TRBV7-9,CASSSVRVSSLYEQYF,TGTGCCAGCAGCAGCGTCCGGGTCTCATCCCTATACGAGCAGTACTTC
TRBD1,TRBJ1-4,many,TRBV7-6,CASSHRGRDEKLFF,TGTGCCAGCAGCCATAGGGGGCGGGATGAAAAACTGTTTTTT
TRBD1,TRBJ1-1,NA,TRBV10-3,CAISASGQVYDTEASF,TGTGCCATCAGTGCTTCCGGACAGGTCTATGACACTGAAGCTTCCTTT
TRBD2,TRBJ2-5,NA,TRBV24-1,CATSNLGTSGTHRETQYF,TGTGCCACCAGTAATTTAGGGACTAGCGGGACACATCGGGAGACCCAGTACTTC
NA,TRBJ1-2,NA,TRBV2,CAGSEGWTGRGYTF,TGTGCCGGCAGTGAAGGCTGGACGGGGAGGGGCTACACCTTC
TRBD1,TRBJ2-2,NA,TRBV11-1,CASSPGQGFPGELFF,TGTGCCAGCAGCCCGGGACAGGGATTCCCCGGGGAGCTGTTTTTT
NA,TRBJ2-7,many,TRBV15,CATSRPLGREQYF,TGTGCCACCAGCAGACCCCTAGGGAGGGAGCAGTACTTC
NA,TRBJ2-1,once,TRBV20-1,CSARVSGPGNEQFF,TGCAGTGCTAGGGTCTCTGGACCTGGCAATGAGCAGTTCTTC
NA,TRBJ2-2,few,TRBV6-1,CASKSGAGSNGELFF,TGTGCCAGCAAGTCGGGGGCTGGAAGTAACGGGGAGCTGTTTTTT
TRBD2,TRBJ2-1,NA,TRBV19,CASSIGRGGNEQFF,TGTGCCAGTAGTATAGGGCGGGGGGGGAATGAGCAGTTCTTC
TRBD1,TRBJ2-7,few,TRBV24-1,CATSDWTGQYYEQYF,TGTGCCACCAGTGATTGGACAGGACAGTACTACGAGCAGTACTTC
NA,TRBJ1-2,NA,TRBV9,CASSVEGLSNYGYTF,TGTGCCAGCAGCGTCGAGGGGCTCAGTAACTATGGCTACACCTTC
NA,TRBJ1-2,NA,TRBV29-1,CSQEEFRSDGYTF,TGCAGCCAAGAGGAGTTCCGGTCGGATGGCTACACCTTC
TRBD1,TRBJ1-2,many,TRBV20-1,CSARVLRDRSYGYTF,TGCAGTGCTAGGGTCCTACGGGACAGGAGTTATGGCTACACCTTC
TRBD2,TRBJ2-5,NA,TRBV7-9,CASSPTGTSGRHQYF,TGTGCCAGCAGCCCCACAGGGACTAGCGGGCGCCATCAGTACTTC
TRBD1,TRBJ1-5,NA,TRBV20-1,CSASTGGRGLEQPQHF,TGCAGTGCTAGTACAGGGGGCAGGGGGCTGGAGCAGCCCCAGCATTTT
TRBD1,TRBJ2-7,NA,TRBV29-1,CSVAGTGNSYEQYF,TGCAGCGTGGCCGGGACAGGGAACTCCTACGAGCAGTACTTC
TRBD1,TRBJ1-5,many,TRBV5-1,CASSWAPGQSKPQHF,TGCGCCAGCAGCTGGGCCCCGGGACAGTCGAAGCCCCAGCATTTT
NA,TRBJ2-7,many,TRBV9,CASGAGGQSYEQYF,TGTGCCAGCGGAGCCGGGGGGCAGTCCTACGAGCAGTACTTC
NA,TRBJ2-7,few,TRBV30,CAWTSPGHSYEQYF,TGTGCCTGGACCTCCCCGGGACACTCCTACGAGCAGTACTTC